This T cell receptor beta chain emerged from a study of vaccination and CD4 T cells after COVID-19. As for this clonotype: No antigen is known for it.

Study observations and caveats: Convalescent patients gained a median around 87% of their reactive clones only post-vaccination.

V gave up 7 bases and J gave up 3 bases; unmatched junction bases: 5. Germline CDR1 and CDR2: SQVTM and ANQGSEA. This CDR3 comprises 14 residues. Oncomine TCR Beta short-read sequencing was applied to DNA from cultured CD4+ T cells. One entry per CDR3 protein, called by TCRdb with MiXCR from the PCR reads. The sample gives about 14,000 distinct CDR3 sequences, 29% of which show up once; under 20% is in the top ten. Described treatment: approximately 10-day PBMC culture with coronavirus spike peptide pools or control peptides (ViraFEST assay). This sequence joins TRBV29-1 and TRBJ2-2, with 10 bases identical to TRBD1. The clonotype originates from a human donor who received a COVID-19 vaccine. This specimen was CD4+ T cells from blood, cultured in vitro, taken before SARS-CoV-2 vaccination. CDR3 region: CSADRGRDTGELFF. The DNA of the CDR3 is TGCAGCGCTGACAGGGGGCGTGACACCGGGGAGCTGTTTTTT.